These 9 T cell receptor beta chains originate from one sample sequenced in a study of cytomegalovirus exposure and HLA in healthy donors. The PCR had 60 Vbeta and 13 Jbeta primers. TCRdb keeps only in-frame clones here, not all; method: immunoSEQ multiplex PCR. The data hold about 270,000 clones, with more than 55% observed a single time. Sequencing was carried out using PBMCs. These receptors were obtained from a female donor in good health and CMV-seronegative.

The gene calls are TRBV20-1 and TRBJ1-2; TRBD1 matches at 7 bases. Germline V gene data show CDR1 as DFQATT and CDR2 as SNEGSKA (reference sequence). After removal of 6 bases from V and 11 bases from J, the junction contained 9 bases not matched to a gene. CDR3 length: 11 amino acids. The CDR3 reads CSALDRFGYTF. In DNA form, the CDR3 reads TGCAGTGCCCTGGACAGGTTTGGGTACACCTTC.

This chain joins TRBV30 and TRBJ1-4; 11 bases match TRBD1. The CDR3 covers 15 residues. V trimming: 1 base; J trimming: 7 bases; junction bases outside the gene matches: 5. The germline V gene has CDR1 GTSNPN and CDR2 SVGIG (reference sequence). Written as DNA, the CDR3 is TGTGCCTGGAGTGCCCCGGACAGGGGGCGTGAAAAACTGTTTTTT. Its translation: CAWSAPDRGREKLFF.

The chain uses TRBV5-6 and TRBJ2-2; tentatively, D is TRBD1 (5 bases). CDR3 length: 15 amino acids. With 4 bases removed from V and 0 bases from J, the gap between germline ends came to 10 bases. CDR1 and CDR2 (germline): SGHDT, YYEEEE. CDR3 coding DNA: TGTGCCAGCAGCCTTTCGACAGCGAACACCGGGGAGCTGTTTTTT. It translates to CASSLSTANTGELFF.

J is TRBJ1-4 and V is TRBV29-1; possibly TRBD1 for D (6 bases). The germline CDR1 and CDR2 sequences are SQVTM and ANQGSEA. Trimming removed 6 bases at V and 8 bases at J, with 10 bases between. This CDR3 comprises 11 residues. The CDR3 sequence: CSVKDREKLFF. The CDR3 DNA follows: TGCAGCGTCAAAGACAGGGAAAAACTGTTTTTT. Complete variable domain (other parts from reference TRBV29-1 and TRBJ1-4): SAVISQKPSRDICQRGTSLTIQCQVDSQVTMMFWYRQQPGQSLTLIATANQGSEATYESGFVIDKFPISRPNLTFSTLTVSNMSPEDSSIYLCSVKDREKLFFGSGTQLSVL.

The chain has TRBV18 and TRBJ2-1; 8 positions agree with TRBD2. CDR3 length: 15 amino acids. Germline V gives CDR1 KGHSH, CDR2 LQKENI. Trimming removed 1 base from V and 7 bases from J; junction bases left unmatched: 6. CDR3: CASSPLAGSVNEQFF. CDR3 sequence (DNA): TGTGCCAGCTCACCACTAGCGGGGTCGGTGAATGAGCAGTTCTTC.

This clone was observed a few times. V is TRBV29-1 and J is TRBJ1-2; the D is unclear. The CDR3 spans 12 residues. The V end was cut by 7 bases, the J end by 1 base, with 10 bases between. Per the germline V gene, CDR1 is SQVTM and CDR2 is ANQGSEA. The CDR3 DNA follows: TGCAGCGGACATACCGTTAACTATGGCTACACCTTC. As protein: CSGHTVNYGYTF.

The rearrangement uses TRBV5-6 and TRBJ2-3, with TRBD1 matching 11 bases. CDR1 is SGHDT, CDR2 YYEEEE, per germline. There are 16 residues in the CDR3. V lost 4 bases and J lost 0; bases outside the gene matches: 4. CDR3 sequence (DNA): TGTGCCAGCAGCCTGGGGACAGGGGGGAGCACAGATACGCAGTATTTT. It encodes CASSLGTGGSTDTQYF.

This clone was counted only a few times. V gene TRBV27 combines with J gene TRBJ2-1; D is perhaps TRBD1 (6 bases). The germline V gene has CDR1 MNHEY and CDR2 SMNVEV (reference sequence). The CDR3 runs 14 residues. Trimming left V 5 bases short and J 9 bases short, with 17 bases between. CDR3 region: CASSHYVGAGEQFF. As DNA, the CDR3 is TGTGCCAGCAGTCACTATGTGGGGGCTGGTGAGCAGTTCTTC.

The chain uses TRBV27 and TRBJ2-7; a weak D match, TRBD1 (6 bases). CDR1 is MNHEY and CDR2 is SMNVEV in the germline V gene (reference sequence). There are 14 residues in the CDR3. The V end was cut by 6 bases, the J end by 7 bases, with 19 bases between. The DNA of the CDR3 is TGTGCCAGCAGAAGACAGGTAGCCATGGGGGAGCAGTACTTC. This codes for CASRRQVAMGEQYF.